Following are 22 T cell receptor beta chains from one sample sequenced in a study of low-dose radiotherapy and immunotherapy resistance in tumors. TRAV- and TRBV-specific primers were used for first-strand cDNA, which covered alpha and beta chains. The authors ran approximately 20 PCR cycles to amplify TCRs with a constant-region primer and V-primer adapter. Each CDR3 protein is one row after TCRdb ran MiXCR on the reads. The sample holds about 12,000 distinct CDR3 sequences, 76% seen once. These TCRs come from a human donor with advanced metastatic prostate, ovarian, gallbladder or colorectal cancer (not recorded which). This table probably holds off-target reads from a library built for another chain.

The rearrangement uses TRBV7-2 and TRBJ1-5, with 7 bases that match TRBD1. Germline CDR1 is SGHTA and CDR2 is FQGNSA. Unmatched junction bases numbered 5, after V lost 5 bases and J lost 1 base. The CDR3 has 15 residues. This CDR3 reads CASSPMGQSNQPQHF. The CDR3 coding sequence is TGTGCCAGCAGCCCCATGGGACAGAGCAATCAGCCCCAGCATTTT.

This clonotype is a singleton in its sample. The V call is TRBV19, the J call TRBJ2-2; a weak D match, TRBD1 (5 bases). Germline CDR1 and CDR2: LNHDA and SQIVND (reference sequence). The V gene lost 0 bases and the J gene lost 4 bases, with 9 bases spanning the gap. This CDR3 spans 15 amino acids. CDR3: CASSIDWTSTGELFF. The CDR3 bases are TGTGCCAGTAGTATAGATTGGACATCCACCGGGGAGCTGTTTTTT. Combining the CDR3 with reference TRBV19 and TRBJ2-2 gives the whole variable domain DGGITQSPKYLFRKEGQNVTLSCEQNLNHDAMYWYRQDPGQGLRLIYYSQIVNDFQKGDIAEGYSVSREKKESFPLTVTSAQKNPTAFYLCASSIDWTSTGELFFGEGSRLTVL.

V gene TRBV28 combines with J gene TRBJ2-7; possible D gene TRBD1, 7 bases. V lost 3 bases, J lost 2 bases, and 14 bases lay in between. The CDR3 loop spans 15 amino acids. CDR1 and CDR2 from the germline V gene are MDHEN and SYDVKM. The CDR3, as DNA: TGTGCCAGCAGTTTCAGCGGGCAGGGGGCCTACGAGCAGTACTTC. Translating gives CASSFSGQGAYEQYF.

The genes are TRBV5-5 and TRBJ2-5, with unresolved D. The CDR3 has 13 residues. Trimming cost V 0 bases and J 5 bases, with 8 bases left between them. Germline assignment: CDR1 SGHKS and CDR2 YYEKEE (reference sequence). This CDR3 reads CASSLEIYETQYF. For the CDR3, the DNA is TGTGCCAGCAGCTTGGAAATATACGAGACCCAGTACTTC.

The V gene is TRBV7-2, the J gene TRBJ2-2; the D is unclear. This CDR3 region has 11 residues. Germline V gives CDR1 SGHTA, CDR2 FQGNSA. V lost 2 bases and J lost 5, with 0 bases in between. CDR3 sequence: CASSLTGELFF. The CDR3 nucleotides are TGTGCCAGCAGCTTAACCGGGGAGCTGTTTTTT.

V is TRBV29-1 and J is TRBJ2-1; unclear D gene. The CDR3 covers 15 residues. Germline V gives CDR1 SQVTM, CDR2 ANQGSEA. V lost 4 bases to trimming and J lost 4 bases, with 17 bases between them. The CDR3 coding sequence is TGCAGCGTTGTTGGCGCGACGGGCCCTTACAATGAGCAGTTCTTC. It yields the protein CSVVGATGPYNEQFF.

The chain combines TRBV12-3 or TRBV12-4 with TRBJ2-3; 9 bases are a match to TRBD1. The CDR3 spans 15 residues. V shed 7 bases and J 2 bases; nucleotides not matched to a gene: 7. The chain's CDR3 is CASIGGQGFTDTQYF. CDR3 nucleotides: TGTGCCAGCATTGGCGGACAGGGGTTCACAGATACGCAGTATTTT.

This clonotype was seen more than once but under ten times. This chain uses TRBV6-2 or TRBV6-3 with TRBJ2-5; 8 bases match TRBD2. The junction had 5 bases not matched to a gene; V was cut back by 5 bases and J by 3 bases. The CDR3 is 14 residues long. CDR1 is MNHEY, CDR2 SVGEGT, per germline. The CDR3 coding sequence is TGTGCCAGCAGTCCGGGGGGACTAGAAGAGACCCAGTACTTC. Its translation: CASSPGGLEETQYF.

This clonotype was detected only a few times. V gene TRBV29-1 combines with J gene TRBJ1-2; D call uncertain. V was cut by 4 bases and J by 1 base, with 10 bases left in between. This CDR3 is 13 amino acids long. Germline loops: CDR1 SQVTM, CDR2 ANQGSEA. The CDR3 protein is CSVVLRDNYGYTF. DNA of the CDR3: TGCAGCGTTGTATTGAGGGATAACTATGGCTACACCTTC.

This chain uses TRBV6-5 with TRBJ2-2, with 9 positions matching TRBD2. Germline values: CDR1 MNHEY, CDR2 SVGAGI. This CDR3 has 15 amino acids. The ends lost 5 bases at V and 4 bases at J; junction bases unmatched: 5. In nucleotides, the CDR3 is TGTGCCAGCAGTGGGCTAGCGGGACGCACCGGGGAGCTGTTTTTT. It translates to CASSGLAGRTGELFF.

This clonotype was found once. V and J are TRBV14 and TRBJ2-1, with D uncertain. CDR1 SGHDN and CDR2 FVKESK come from the germline V gene. The CDR3 runs 13 residues. V lost 1 base and J 9 bases, leaving 10 bases between the germline ends. The CDR3 nucleotides are TGTGCCAGCAGCCAAGGGATGGCCGTTGAGCAGTTCTTC. It translates to CASSQGMAVEQFF.

This clonotype has only a few counts. J is TRBJ2-5 and V is TRBV20-1; possible D gene TRBD1, 5 bases. The CDR3 is 13 amino acids. Germline V lookup: CDR1 DFQATT, CDR2 SNEGSKA (reference sequence). V lost 0 bases and J lost 2, with 7 bases in between. The chain's CDR3 is CSARDTGQETQYF. As DNA, the CDR3 is TGCAGTGCTAGAGACACAGGTCAAGAGACCCAGTACTTC.

The chain recombines TRBV5-6 with TRBJ2-4; the match to TRBD2 covers 13 bases. With V trimmed by 4 bases and J by 7 bases, 8 bases remained unmatched. Germline assignment: CDR1 SGHDT and CDR2 YYEEEE. This CDR3 has 16 amino acids. As DNA, the CDR3 is TGTGCCAGCAGCCATCAGACTAGCGGGAGGCAGAACATTCAGTACTTC. Its protein product is CASSHQTSGRQNIQYF.

The V and J genes are TRBV28 and TRBJ2-1; 8 bases line up with TRBD2. The CDR3 runs to 15 residues. Trimming at V came to 6 bases and at J to 9 bases, leaving 13 bases not matched to a gene. Germline lookup yields CDR1 MDHEN and CDR2 SYDVKM. The CDR3 DNA reads TGTGCCAGCAGGAAATCGCCGGGACTAGAATTTGAGCAGTTCTTC. This codes for CASRKSPGLEFEQFF. Looking up the rest from reference TRBV28 and TRBJ2-1 gives the full variable domain: DVKVTQSSRYLVKRTGEKVFLECVQDMDHENMFWYRQDPGLGLRLIYFSYDVKMKEKGDIPEGYSVSREKKERFSLILESASTNQTSMYLCASRKSPGLEFEQFFGPGTRLTVL.

The CDR3 here is CASSLFGGQLNQPQHF. In DNA form, the CDR3 reads TGTGCCAGCAGTTTATTCGGGGGACAGCTCAATCAGCCCCAGCATTTT. The chain employs TRBV27 and TRBJ1-5; 7 bases match TRBD1. V lost 1 base, J lost 3 bases, and 6 bases stayed unmatched. CDR1 and CDR2 (germline): MNHEY, SMNVEV (reference sequence). The CDR3 runs to 16 residues.

The rearrangement links TRBV3-1 to TRBJ2-2; tentative D call: TRBD1 (5 bases). This CDR3 region has 13 residues. The V gene lost 2 bases and the J gene lost 5 bases, with 6 bases spanning the gap. Germline values: CDR1 LGHDT, CDR2 YNNKEL (reference sequence). CDR3 sequence: CASSQQGTGELFF. The DNA of the CDR3 is TGTGCCAGCAGCCAACAGGGAACCGGGGAGCTGTTTTTT.

This clonotype has only one observation. The gene calls are TRBV28 and TRBJ2-7; possible D gene TRBD2, 5 bases. V was cut by 2 bases and J by 9 bases, with 11 bases left in between. The germline V gene encodes CDR1 MDHEN and CDR2 SYDVKM. CDR3 length: 12 amino acids. CDR3 DNA: TGTGCCAGCAGTTTAGGTCGGGGTTGGCAGTACTTC. As protein: CASSLGRGWQYF.

J is TRBJ2-7 and V is TRBV10-3, with 7 positions matching TRBD2. This CDR3 has 14 residues. V shed 4 bases and J 0 bases; nucleotides not matched to a gene: 3. Germline lookup yields CDR1 ENHRY and CDR2 SYGVKD. The CDR3 spells CAISVGGGSYEQYF. The CDR3 DNA sequence: TGTGCCATCAGTGTAGGCGGGGGCTCCTACGAGCAGTACTTC.

The genes are TRBV5-1 and TRBJ2-1, with TRBD2 identical over 14 bases. With 3 bases clipped from V and 10 bases from J, the junction kept 6 bases outside the gene matches. CDR3 length equals 15 residues. Germline CDR1 and CDR2: SGHRS and YFSETQ. CDR3 amino acids: CASSSGLAGGEEQFF. The CDR3 nucleotides are TGCGCCAGCAGCTCTGGACTAGCGGGAGGCGAGGAGCAGTTCTTC.

The V call is TRBV20-1, the J call TRBJ1-2; D is undetermined. CDR1 and CDR2 from the germline V gene are DFQATT and SNEGSKA (reference sequence). This CDR3 region has 11 residues. CDR3 sequence reads: CSYSPVVGYTF. CDR3 nucleotide sequence: TGCAGCTATTCACCGGTTGTTGGCTACACCTTC.

The count of this clonotype is one. The chain joins TRBV10-3 to TRBJ2-7; D may be TRBD1 (5 bases). V was pared by 5 bases and J by 2 bases, with 16 bases between. CDR3 length equals 15 residues. Germline V gives CDR1 ENHRY, CDR2 SYGVKD. Here the CDR3 DNA reads TGTGCCATCAGTCCCAGGGAAAATGGGACCTACGAGCAGTACTTC. Protein sequence: CAISPRENGTYEQYF.

This clonotype was detected only once. The genes are TRBV18 and TRBJ1-1; no reliable D call. The germline CDR1 and CDR2 sequences are KGHSH and LQKENI. With 2 bases removed from V and 5 bases from J, the gap between germline ends came to 9 bases. The CDR3 spans 13 residues. The CDR3 loop is CASSPAEGTEAFF. DNA of the CDR3: TGTGCCAGCTCACCAGCGGAGGGTACTGAAGCTTTCTTT. Using reference TRBV18 and TRBJ1-1 for the parts outside the CDR3, the full variable domain is NAGVMQNPRHLVRRRGQEARLRCSPMKGHSHVYWYRQLPEEGLKFMVYLQKENIIDESGMPKERFSAEFPKEGPSILRIQQVVRGDSAAYFCASSPAEGTEAFFGQGTRLTVV.